This passage covers 21 T cell receptor beta chains from one sample sequenced in a study of PD-L1 blockade in urothelial cancer. The table came from immunoSEQ multiplex PCR; TCRdb's copy has only in-frame clones and leaves some out. The sample carries some 50,000 clones, approximately 88% recorded once. Time point specified: pretreatment peripheral blood. Sequencing was performed on PBMCs, taken around atezolizumab (anti-PD-L1) treatment. The receptors come from an older woman with urothelial cancer.

This chain links TRBV2 with TRBJ2-7; TRBD2 agrees at 7 bases. Germline lookup yields CDR1 SNHLY and CDR2 FYNNEI. The V segment lost 6 bases and the J segment 7 bases; nucleotides outside the gene matches: 0. This CDR3 has 10 residues. The CDR3 region is CASRRGEQYF. CDR3 DNA sequence: TGTGCCAGCAGGCGGGGGGAGCAGTACTTC.

The sample holds a few counts of this clone. The rearrangement joins TRBV29-1 to TRBJ1-2, with TRBD1 matching over 9 bases. J lost 12 bases, V lost 2 bases, and 7 bases had no gene match. Per the germline V gene, CDR1 is SQVTM and CDR2 is ANQGSEA. The CDR3 runs 12 residues. The CDR3 coding sequence is TGCAGCGTTGAACCCGGGACAGGGTACCACACCTTC. Amino acids: CSVEPGTGYHTF.

In the case of this clone: The identical CDR3 is also encoded by other nucleotide sequences in the sample. This chain uses TRBV7-8 with TRBJ1-5, with TRBD1 identical over 7 bases. The CDR3 has 15 residues. V lost 2 bases, J lost 1 base, and 2 bases stayed unmatched. Germline CDR1 reads SGHVS; CDR2 reads FQNEAQ. The CDR3 region is CASSLLTGSNQPQHF. The CDR3 DNA is TGTGCCAGCAGCTTATTGACAGGGAGCAATCAGCCCCAGCATTTT.

The chain employs TRBV9 and TRBJ1-4; 7 nucleotides line up with TRBD1. CDR3 length: 15 residues. Germline V gives CDR1 SGDLS, CDR2 YYNGEE. V gave up 0 bases and J gave up 4 bases; unmatched junction bases: 3. In DNA form, the CDR3 reads TGTGCCAGCAGCGTAGAGACAGGGCGTAATGAAAAACTGTTTTTT. Translating it yields CASSVETGRNEKLFF.

The CDR3 DNA reads as TGTGCCAGCAGCACTGTGGGACAGGGGAGAGCTTTCTTT. This encodes CASSTVGQGRAFF. J is TRBJ1-1 and V is TRBV7-3, with 10 bases lining up with TRBD1. Germline values: CDR1 SGHTA, CDR2 FQGTGA. The CDR3 is 13 amino acids. The V and J ends lost 5 bases and 10 bases, in that order; junction bases with no gene match: 7.

This clone was detected once. The chain is built from TRBV4-3 and TRBJ1-5, with 7 bases matching TRBD1. Germline CDR1 LGHNA, CDR2 YSLEER. This CDR3 is built from 14 residues. The J segment lost 6 bases and the V segment lost 1 base, leaving 3 bases of the junction unmatched. In DNA form, the CDR3 reads TGCGCCAGCAGCCAAGTAGGGGGCGGTCAGCCCCAGCATTTT. This translates into CASSQVGGGQPQHF.

This clone occurred once. The rearrangement joins TRBV19 to TRBJ2-7; TRBD2 aligns across 7 bases. This CDR3 contains 14 residues. The V gene's germline CDR1 is LNHDA and CDR2 SQIVND (reference sequence). With V trimmed by 7 bases and J by 5 bases, 11 bases remained unmatched. The CDR3 DNA reads as TGTGCCAGTACTGGGGGGGTATCGGTCCACGAGCAGTACTTC. Protein product: CASTGGVSVHEQYF.

This rearrangement joins TRBV19 to TRBJ1-6, with D unresolved. CDR3 length: 14 amino acids. Trimming took 6 bases from V and 9 from J, leaving 15 bases between them. Germline CDR1 and CDR2: LNHDA and SQIVND (reference sequence). The CDR3 DNA follows: TGTGCCAGTAGGGCGAGTCTCCTAGGTTCACCCCTCCACTTT. Amino acid sequence: CASRASLLGSPLHF.

In DNA, the CDR3 is TGTGCCAGCAGCTCACCTGGACTCCACTATGGCTACACCTTC. It is translated as CASSSPGLHYGYTF. The rearrangement links TRBV5-8 to TRBJ1-2, with D uncertain. The germline CDR1 and CDR2 sequences are SGHTS and YDEGEE. CDR3 length: 14 residues. V lost 3 bases to trimming and J lost 3 bases, with 12 bases between them.

The chain links TRBV4-3 to TRBJ2-3; tentative D call: TRBD2 (6 bases). V was trimmed by 3 bases and J by 1 base, leaving 14 bases between them. Germline CDR1 is LGHNA and CDR2 is YSLEER. The CDR3 sequence is 16 residues long. The DNA for the CDR3 is TGCGCCAGCAGCCAGGCCCTAGCGACTGGCACAGATACGCAGTATTTT. This sequence encodes CASSQALATGTDTQYF.

This clone was detected once. The genes are TRBV27 and TRBJ1-2, with D maybe TRBD1 (5 bases). The CDR3 runs 13 residues. Germline V lookup: CDR1 MNHEY, CDR2 SMNVEV (reference sequence). The germline V and J ends were trimmed by 3 bases and 8 bases, with 13 bases remaining between them. Here the CDR3 reads CASSFTRARGYTF. The CDR3 nucleotides are TGTGCCAGCAGTTTCACCAGGGCCAGAGGCTACACCTTC.

This clone appeared a few times. The chain combines TRBV7-2 with TRBJ2-7; 8 bases are shared with TRBD2. V lost 5 bases to trimming and J lost 4 bases; unmatched junction nucleotides: 10. The CDR3 length is 15 residues. CDR1 SGHTA and CDR2 FQGNSA come from the germline V gene. CDR3 in DNA: TGTGCCAGCAGCCTTACTCATAGCGGGGTGTACGAGCAGTACTTC. This translates into CASSLTHSGVYEQYF.

V gene TRBV6-5 combines with J gene TRBJ2-7; 7 bases are shared with TRBD2. The CDR3 covers 14 residues. Germline CDR1 reads MNHEY; CDR2 reads SVGAGI. V shed 2 bases, J shed 0 bases, and the junction held 1 base outside the gene matches. CDR3 DNA sequence: TGTGCCAGCAGTTACGCGGGGGTCTCCTACGAGCAGTACTTC. This sequence encodes CASSYAGVSYEQYF.

V is TRBV29-1 and J is TRBJ2-3; D ambiguous. Trimming cost V 1 base and J 2 bases, with 16 bases left between them. The CDR3 spans 16 residues. Germline assignment: CDR1 SQVTM and CDR2 ANQGSEA. The CDR3 loop reads CSVEVQGGWSTDTQYF. The CDR3, as DNA: TGCAGCGTTGAAGTACAAGGCGGTTGGTCCACAGATACGCAGTATTTT.

The CDR3 protein is CASSPRTGGYGYTF. The CDR3 DNA is TGTGCCAGTAGTCCCCGGACAGGGGGCTATGGCTACACCTTC. J is TRBJ1-2 and V is TRBV19, with TRBD1 matching 10 bases. V lost 5 bases and J lost 4; bases outside the gene matches: 4. Germline-derived CDR1 and CDR2 are LNHDA and SQIVND (reference sequence). The CDR3 loop spans 14 amino acids.

The rearrangement uses TRBV6-1 and TRBJ2-3; no clear D gene. The CDR3 has 15 residues. The V and J ends lost 2 bases and 5 bases respectively, with 14 bases between them. Germline loops: CDR1 MNHNS, CDR2 SASEGT. The CDR3 protein is CASSENAAVGDTQYF. CDR3 DNA: TGTGCCAGCAGTGAAAACGCGGCAGTCGGAGATACGCAGTATTTT.

This clone showed up just once. The CDR3 nucleotides are TGTGCCAGCAGCGTAAGACAGGCTAATTCACCCCTCCACTTT. Amino acid sequence: CASSVRQANSPLHF. The V call is TRBV9, the J call TRBJ1-6; possibly TRBD1 for D (6 bases). Germline CDR1 reads SGDLS; CDR2 reads YYNGEE. The CDR3 extends over 14 amino acids. V lost 1 base and J 6 bases, leaving 8 bases between the germline ends.

The chain joins TRBV9 to TRBJ2-7; 9 bases are shared with TRBD2. The junction had 5 bases not matched to a gene; V was cut back by 4 bases and J by 3 bases. Germline-derived CDR1 and CDR2 are SGDLS and YYNGEE. The CDR3 spans 14 residues. The CDR3 loop is CASSPRGGRYEQYF. The CDR3 nucleotides read TGTGCCAGCAGCCCGCGGGGGGGCCGCTACGAGCAGTACTTC.

The V call is TRBV4-3, the J call TRBJ1-2; D ambiguous. This CDR3 is 17 amino acids long. From germline, CDR1 is LGHNA and CDR2 YSLEER. The germline V and J ends were trimmed by 0 bases and 2 bases, with 16 bases remaining between them. The CDR3 here is CASSQEARRDSNYGYTF. The CDR3 DNA reads as TGCGCCAGCAGCCAAGAAGCTCGTCGGGATTCGAACTATGGCTACACCTTC.

The chain employs TRBV18 and TRBJ2-2, with 12 nucleotides matching TRBD2. This CDR3 has 16 residues. V lost 3 bases and J lost 5; bases outside the gene matches: 4. CDR1 KGHSH and CDR2 LQKENI come from the germline V gene. CDR3 nucleotide sequence: TGTGCCAGCTCACCGCTAGCGGGAGGGCCGACCGGGGAGCTGTTTTTT. Amino acids: CASSPLAGGPTGELFF.

This clone showed up just a few times. This sequence joins TRBV4-3 and TRBJ2-3, with D maybe TRBD1 (5 bases). Germline CDR1 and CDR2: LGHNA and YSLEER. V was pared by 0 bases and J by 4 bases, with 11 bases between. CDR3 length equals 15 residues. This CDR3 reads CASSQDQGRPDTQYF. For the CDR3, the DNA is TGCGCCAGCAGCCAAGATCAGGGAAGACCAGATACGCAGTATTTT.